The 9 T cell receptor beta chains reported below all come from one sample, sequenced in a study of blood T cell repertoires in COVID-19. The assay was immunoSEQ multiplex PCR, and TCRdb's table has in-frame clones only and misses some. The sample has just over 50,000 clones; 86% are singletons. Input material: peripheral blood. These TCRs come from an elderly man with active COVID-19.

This sequence joins TRBV4-3 and TRBJ2-2, with D possibly TRBD1 on 6 matching bases. Germline V gene data show CDR1 as LGHNA and CDR2 as YSLEER. CDR3 length: 16 residues. V gave up 1 base and J gave up 2 bases, with 11 bases separating them. The chain's CDR3 is CASSQVTGTNTGELFF. CDR3 bases: TGCGCCAGCAGCCAAGTAACAGGGACCAACACCGGGGAGCTGTTTTTT.

The chain joins TRBV6-5 to TRBJ2-6; D gene uncertain. Germline V gene sequence: CDR1 MNHEY, CDR2 SVGAGI. The CDR3 has 13 amino acids. The V gene lost 10 bases and the J gene lost 0 bases, with 7 bases spanning the gap. The CDR3 DNA reads TGTGCCACACGCGGCTCTGGGGCCAACGTCCTGACTTTC. This codes for CATRGSGANVLTF.

The chain joins TRBV9 to TRBJ2-7, with 8 positions matching TRBD2. V was clipped by 0 bases and J by 6 bases; unmatched bases: 5. CDR1 and CDR2 (germline): SGDLS, YYNGEE. The CDR3 length is 14 residues. The CDR3: CASSVASGSVEQYF. CDR3 coding DNA: TGTGCCAGCAGCGTAGCCAGCGGGAGCGTCGAGCAGTACTTC.

This chain joins TRBV21-1 and TRBJ2-1; TRBD2 reflects the table's D call only, with no check against the DNA. TRBV21-1 corresponds to a pseudogene. This CDR3 region has 20 residues. Here the CDR3 DNA reads TGTGCCAGCAGCAAATCCCATTTGATGAGCGGAGTCCTTCTGCCGAATGAGCAGTTCTTC. Translating gives CASSKSHLMSGVLLPNEQFF.

A note on this clone: Relative to the germline gene, one junction end is altered; a read error may explain this. The V call is TRBV6-6, the J call TRBJ2-1; 7 bases match TRBD1. Germline V CDR1 and CDR2: MNHNY, SVGAGI (reference sequence). The CDR3 totals 15 residues. The CDR3 loop reads CASGYAQGSYNEQFF. The CDR3 coding sequence is TGTGCCAGCGGTTACGCACAGGGGTCCTACAATGAGCAGTTCTTC.

In DNA, the CDR3 is TGTGCCTGCGGAGCGGGAGTCCGAGAGACCCAGTACTTC. Encoded protein: CACGAGVRETQYF. The V gene is TRBV19, the J gene TRBJ2-5; 8 bases align to TRBD2. Trimming cost V 11 bases and J 4 bases; bases outside gene matches: 9. The CDR3 has 13 residues. CDR1 and CDR2 from the germline V gene are LNHDA and SQIVND (reference sequence).

This clone showed up just once. The rearrangement links TRBV19 to TRBJ1-3, with 11 bases fitting TRBD1. The CDR3 consists of 16 residues. Germline V CDR1 and CDR2: LNHDA, SQIVND (reference sequence). J gave up 1 base and V 3 bases, and 2 bases lay outside the gene matches. CDR3 bases: TGTGCCAGTAGTATGGGACAGGGGGTTTCTGGAAACACCATATATTTT. It is translated as CASSMGQGVSGNTIYF.

The rearrangement uses TRBV19 and TRBJ2-7; maybe TRBD2 (6 bases). The CDR3 runs to 13 residues. Germline loops: CDR1 LNHDA, CDR2 SQIVND (reference sequence). V lost 2 bases, J lost 6 bases, and 11 bases lay in between. The CDR3 DNA follows: TGTGCCAGTAGTATAAGCGGGCGGTCCGAGCAGTACTTC. Its translation: CASSISGRSEQYF.

The chain combines TRBV28 with TRBJ2-7; D may be TRBD1 (5 bases). Germline V CDR1 and CDR2: MDHEN, SYDVKM. The CDR3 length is 16 residues. V was shortened by 7 bases and J by 0 bases, with 19 bases between the two germline ends. CDR3 amino acids: CASTSQAGKNSYEQYF. DNA of the CDR3: TGTGCCAGCACCTCTCAGGCAGGGAAAAACTCCTACGAGCAGTACTTC.